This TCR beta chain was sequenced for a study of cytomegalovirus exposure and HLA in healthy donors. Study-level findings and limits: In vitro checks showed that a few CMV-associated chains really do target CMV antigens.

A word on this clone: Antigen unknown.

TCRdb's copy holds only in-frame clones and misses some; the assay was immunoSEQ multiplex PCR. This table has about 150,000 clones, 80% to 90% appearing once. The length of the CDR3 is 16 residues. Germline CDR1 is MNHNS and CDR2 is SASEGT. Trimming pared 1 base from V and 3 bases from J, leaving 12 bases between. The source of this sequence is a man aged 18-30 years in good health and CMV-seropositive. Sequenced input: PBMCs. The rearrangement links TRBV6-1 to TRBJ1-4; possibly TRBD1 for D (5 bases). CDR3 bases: TGTGCCAGCAGTGAAGTGGTGGGGGGACCTAATGAAAAACTGTTTTTT. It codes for CASSEVVGGPNEKLFF.